These 15 T cell receptor beta chains share one sample of origin, sequenced in a study of beta chain features in type 1 diabetes. General observations from the study: TCRB CDR3s from Type 1 diabetes patients were moderately but significantly shorter in all four CD4+ subsets.

Reverse transcribing all isolated RNA meant expressed TCRB transcripts were sequenced. TCRdb's table, derived via immunoSEQ multiplex PCR, lists solely in-frame clones and lacks some. This table holds about 260,000 clones, 20% found once. Their antigen targets remain unknown. Source material: naive CD4+ T cells from blood. These receptors came from a woman aged 40 to 50 with type 1 diabetes.

The CDR3 DNA reads as TGTGCCAGCAGCCGAACTTCGTATGGCTACACCTTC. This translates into CASSRTSYGYTF. J is TRBJ1-2 and V is TRBV7-9; no clear D gene. Trimming removed 5 bases from V and 5 bases from J, with 9 bases in between. There are 12 residues in the CDR3. CDR1 is SEHNR, CDR2 FQNEAQ, per germline (reference sequence).

The V call is TRBV6-5, the J call TRBJ2-3, with D maybe TRBD2 (6 bases). Per germline, CDR1 MNHEY and CDR2 SVGAGI. This CDR3 contains 14 residues. V lost 6 bases and J 1 base, leaving 11 bases between the germline ends. CDR3 bases: TGTGCCAGCAGCCAGGGACTGGGCACAGATACGCAGTATTTT. Translated, it gives CASSQGLGTDTQYF.

A few counts support this clone. The rearrangement joins TRBV18 to TRBJ1-5; D gene ambiguous. The CDR3 spans 15 residues. V dropped 2 bases and J dropped 0 bases, with 8 bases sitting between them. CDR1 and CDR2 from the germline V gene are KGHSH and LQKENI. The CDR3 here is CASSPGLISNQPQHF. The CDR3 DNA is TGTGCCAGCTCACCAGGGCTGATTAGCAATCAGCCCCAGCATTTT.

A few counts support this clone. The chain has TRBV9 and TRBJ2-5, with D possibly being TRBD2 (5 bases). Per germline, CDR1 SGDLS and CDR2 YYNGEE. The CDR3 totals 15 residues. Trimming left V 0 bases short and J 5 bases short, with 14 bases between. The CDR3 DNA reads TGTGCCAGCAGCGTAGGGAGTATGCGGGTCGAGACCCAGTACTTC. It translates to CASSVGSMRVETQYF.

The table lists this clone with a few counts. The same CDR3 also results from other DNA sequences found in this sample. The V and J genes are TRBV19 and TRBJ1-5; D not certain. V lost 2 bases, J lost 2 bases, and 4 bases lay in between. The CDR3 extends over 13 amino acids. The germline V gene encodes CDR1 LNHDA and CDR2 SQIVND (reference sequence). Here the CDR3 reads CASSITGNQPQHF. For the CDR3, the DNA is TGTGCCAGTAGTATAACAGGCAATCAGCCCCAGCATTTT.

The V gene is TRBV2, the J gene TRBJ2-1; D unresolved. The CDR3 contains 14 residues. The V and J ends lost 4 bases and 3 bases respectively, with 10 bases between them. Germline V gene sequence: CDR1 SNHLY, CDR2 FYNNEI. CDR3 sequence reads: CASSGGVLYNEQFF. In nucleotides, the CDR3 is TGTGCCAGCAGTGGCGGTGTTCTCTACAATGAGCAGTTCTTC. The full variable domain, its missing parts supplied by reference TRBV2 and TRBJ2-1, is EPEVTQTPSHQVTQMGQEVILRCVPISNHLYFYWYRQILGQKVEFLVSFYNNEISEKSEIFDDQFSVERPDGSNFTLKIRSTKLEDSAMYFCASSGGVLYNEQFFGPGTRLTVL.

This clone was observed a few times. The chain is built from TRBV5-5 and TRBJ2-1; 8 nucleotides line up with TRBD1. V dropped 5 bases and J dropped 6; count of bases not matched to a gene: 10. This CDR3 region has 15 residues. CDR1 and CDR2 (germline): SGHKS, YYEKEE (reference sequence). CDR3 protein: CASRAGRGRSNEQFF. The CDR3 DNA reads TGTGCCAGCAGGGCCGGCAGGGGGCGATCCAATGAGCAGTTCTTC.

This chain connects TRBV19 to TRBJ1-2, with D possibly being TRBD1 (6 bases). CDR1 LNHDA and CDR2 SQIVND come from the germline V gene (reference sequence). Trimming shortened V by 7 bases and J by 3 bases, and 21 bases separated the two germline ends. CDR3 length equals 16 residues. The CDR3 loop is CASTKWTEATYYGYTF. The CDR3 coding sequence is TGTGCCAGTACCAAATGGACAGAAGCTACCTACTATGGCTACACCTTC.

The chain carries TRBV30 and TRBJ2-7; 8 nucleotides agree with TRBD1. V shed 3 bases and J 2 bases; nucleotides not matched to a gene: 3. Germline CDR1 and CDR2: GTSNPN and SVGIG (reference sequence). This CDR3 contains 13 residues. CDR3 region: CAWSQGATYEQYF. The CDR3 DNA follows: TGTGCCTGGAGCCAGGGGGCAACCTACGAGCAGTACTTC.

There are a few counts of this clone. The V and J genes are TRBV6-1 and TRBJ2-1, with D tentatively TRBD1 (5 bases). This CDR3 region has 12 residues. Germline-derived CDR1 and CDR2 are MNHNS and SASEGT. V was pared by 3 bases and J by 10 bases, with 10 bases between. CDR3 bases: TGTGCCAGCAGTGACCCCCGACAGGAGCAGTTCTTC. Residues: CASSDPRQEQFF.

V is TRBV28 and J is TRBJ2-7; 10 bases are a match to TRBD1. This CDR3 is built from 12 residues. V dropped 7 bases and J dropped 6; count of bases not matched to a gene: 3. The germline CDR1 and CDR2 sequences are MDHEN and SYDVKM. CDR3 residues: CASMTGGGEQYF. The CDR3 DNA follows: TGTGCCAGCATGACAGGGGGCGGCGAGCAGTACTTC.

DNA for the CDR3: TGTGCCAGCAGATATGGGAGGACCACAGATACGCAGTATTTT. Translating gives CASRYGRTTDTQYF. The chain employs TRBV6-5 and TRBJ2-3; maybe TRBD2 (6 bases). CDR1 MNHEY and CDR2 SVGAGI come from the germline V gene. Trimming removed 6 bases at V and 2 bases at J, with 12 bases between. This CDR3 spans 14 amino acids.

This clone was counted a few times. The genes are TRBV28 and TRBJ2-7, with 7 bases that match TRBD2. This CDR3 contains 11 residues. Trimming cost V 5 bases and J 12 bases; bases outside gene matches: 7. Germline CDR1 reads MDHEN; CDR2 reads SYDVKM. The CDR3 here is CASSIPGGWYF. The CDR3, as DNA: TGTGCCAGCAGTATCCCGGGGGGATGGTACTTC.

This clone was observed a single time. This rearrangement joins TRBV9 to TRBJ2-7; 9 positions agree with TRBD1. The CDR3 is 15 residues long. Germline V CDR1 and CDR2: SGDLS, YYNGEE. V lost 0 bases and J lost 5; bases outside the gene matches: 6. In DNA, the CDR3 is TGTGCCAGCAGCGTAGGTGCGGACAGGGGAAACGAGCAGTACTTC. It codes for CASSVGADRGNEQYF. Full variable domain (outside the CDR3, taken from reference TRBV9 and TRBJ2-7): DSGVTQTPKHLITATGQRVTLRCSPRSGDLSVYWYQQSLDQGLQFLIQYYNGEERAKGNILERFSAQQFPDLHSELNLSSLELGDSALYFCASSVGADRGNEQYFGPGTRLTVT.

Concerning this clone: Other DNA sequences in the same sample also yield this CDR3. This chain connects TRBV7-9 to TRBJ2-5, with unresolved D. The CDR3 loop spans 13 amino acids. Germline V gene lookup returns CDR1 SEHNR and CDR2 FQNEAQ (reference sequence). The ends were cut back, 1 base at V and 2 bases at J, with 5 bases in the middle. The CDR3 region has the DNA TGTGCCAGCAGCTTAGGTCTTCAAGAGACCCAGTACTTC. It specifies CASSLGLQETQYF. The full variable domain, its missing parts supplied by reference TRBV7-9 and TRBJ2-5, is DTGVSQNPRHKITKRGQNVTFRCDPISEHNRLYWYRQTLGQGPEFLTYFQNEAQLEKSRLLSDRFSAERPKGSFSTLEIQRTEQGDSAMYLCASSLGLQETQYFGPGTRLLVL.